A selection of T cell receptor beta chains follows, all from one sample in a study of shared clonotypes between healthy human individuals. Using immunoSEQ multiplex PCR, the repertoire was profiled, and TCRdb retains in-frame clones only, with some absent. Among around 2.1 million clones listed, more than 85% were seen once. Sequencing was performed on naive CD8+ T cells from PBMCs. These receptors came from a man aged 18 to 30 in good health. Some clones in this sample may be carry-over from other donors' samples. Each CDR3 is given with its conserved first and last residue. Each record gives: J gene, CDR3 length, D gene, V gene, clone size, CDR3 DNA, CDR3 protein. A D gene is named only where the DNA matches it firmly. Clone size is shown for a subset of rows, as once, few, many or a class of expanded clone.

TRBJ2-7,15,TRBD1,TRBV25-1,NA,TGTGCCAGCAGTGCGGAGGACAGGGACACCTACGAGCAGTACTTC,CASSAEDRDTYEQYF
TRBJ2-3,16,NA,TRBV19,NA,TGTGCCAGTAACCCGGACGCCTCCGAATTCACAGATACGCAGTATTTT,CASNPDASEFTDTQYF
TRBJ2-7,14,NA,TRBV28,NA,TGTGCCAGCAGTCCAATGGACTATTCCTACGAGCAGTACTTC,CASSPMDYSYEQYF
TRBJ2-5,12,NA,TRBV9,NA,TGTGCCAGCAGCTCCTCCTCGGAGCCCCAGTACTTC,CASSSSSEPQYF
TRBJ1-5,13,NA,TRBV4-1,NA,TGCGCCAGCAGTCTTTATAGCAATCAGCCCCAGCATTTT,CASSLYSNQPQHF
TRBJ1-1,16,NA,TRBV2,NA,TGTGCCAGCTGCCCTCAAAGGTTCCCCATGAACACTGAAGCTTTCTTT,CASCPQRFPMNTEAFF
TRBJ2-3,14,NA,TRBV28,NA,TGTGCCAGCAGTTTCGAACGGGCCGGAAATACGCAGTATTTT,CASSFERAGNTQYF
TRBJ2-7,15,NA,TRBV6-5,NA,TGTGCCAGCAGTTACTCTGAGGGAAGAGTCTACGAGCAGTACTTC,CASSYSEGRVYEQYF
TRBJ2-1,15,TRBD2,TRBV2,NA,TGTGCCAGCAGTGAAAAGCGGGAGACACACAATGAGCAGTTCTTC,CASSEKRETHNEQFF
TRBJ1-1,13,NA,TRBV6-4,few,TGTGCCAGCAGTCCCGGGGGGGGCAAGGAAGCTTTCTTT,CASSPGGGKEAFF
TRBJ2-5,14,NA,TRBV7-9,NA,TGTGCCAGCAGCCCGGACAGTTTTCAAGAGACCCAGTACTTC,CASSPDSFQETQYF
TRBJ2-7,15,NA,TRBV4-1,NA,TGCGCCAGCAGCCACCCTGGGGGGCAAAGCTACGAGCAGTACTTC,CASSHPGGQSYEQYF
TRBJ2-7,15,NA,TRBV7-9,NA,TGTGCCAGCAGCCCCGGAGGGGGGAGTATAGGCGAGCAGTACTTC,CASSPGGGSIGEQYF
TRBJ1-5,8,NA,TRBV28,NA,TGTGCCAAGAAGCCCCAGCATTTT,CAKKPQHF
TRBJ2-7,15,NA,TRBV15,NA,TGTGCCACCAGCAGAGCGCTGGGGCAATACAACGAGCAGTACTTC,CATSRALGQYNEQYF
TRBJ1-1,14,NA,TRBV28,NA,TGTGCCAGCAGGGTCCGGGGACTGGTAAGTGAAGCTTTCTTT,CASRVRGLVSEAFF
TRBJ2-4,19,TRBD2,TRBV4-2,NA,TGTGCCAGCAGCCAACCCCGTGGACTAGCGCAACTAGCCAAAAACATTCAGTACTTC,CASSQPRGLAQLAKNIQYF
TRBJ1-1,16,NA,TRBV29-1,NA,TGCAGCGTTGAAGGGGGGGCAGGCAGGGGCCCCACTGAAGCTTTCTTT,CSVEGGAGRGPTEAFF
TRBJ1-1,17,TRBD1,TRBV12-5,NA,TGTGCTAGTGGTTACTTCCCCCCCACAGGGGCGGTCACTGAAGCTTTCTTT,CASGYFPPTGAVTEAFF
TRBJ2-6,17,NA,TRBV18,NA,TGTGCCAGCTCACCCTCGAGTCCGAGCTCTGGGGCCAACGTCCTGACTTTC,CASSPSSPSSGANVLTF
TRBJ2-7,14,NA,TRBV9,NA,TGTGCCAGCAGCGTAGCGGGACCGTCAGGGGAGCAGTACTTC,CASSVAGPSGEQYF
TRBJ2-7,14,NA,TRBV28,NA,TGTGCCAGCAGTTTGGGATGGCTAGCCTACGAGCAGTACTTC,CASSLGWLAYEQYF
TRBJ2-7,14,TRBD1,TRBV6-6,NA,TGTGCCAGCAGGCCCGGGACAGTCTCCTACGAGCAGTACTTC,CASRPGTVSYEQYF
TRBJ1-2,13,TRBD1,TRBV7-9,NA,TGTGCCAGCTCCGGGACAGAGAACTATGGCTACACCTTC,CASSGTENYGYTF
TRBJ2-2,13,NA,TRBV9,NA,TGTGCCAGCAGCGTAGGCGGTACCGGGGAGCTGTTTTTT,CASSVGGTGELFF
TRBJ2-2,16,NA,TRBV28,once,TGTGCCAGCAGTTCCTCCCGTAGGGCGGACACCGGGGAGCTGTTTTTT,CASSSSRRADTGELFF
TRBJ1-1,14,NA,TRBV7-8,NA,TGTGCCAGCAGCTATGGACAGCTGAACACTGAAGCTTTCTTT,CASSYGQLNTEAFF
TRBJ1-4,13,NA,TRBV5-1,NA,TGCGCCAGCAAGGGGGACTCCAATGAAAAACTGTTTTTT,CASKGDSNEKLFF
TRBJ1-2,16,TRBD1,TRBV5-1,once,TGCGCCAGCAGCCCGGAACCGGGACAGATCCCGGATGGCTACACCTTC,CASSPEPGQIPDGYTF
TRBJ2-2,12,NA,TRBV9,NA,TGTGCCAGCAGCGTAGTCGCCGGGGAGCTGTTTTTT,CASSVVAGELFF
TRBJ2-2,11,NA,TRBV5-1,NA,TGCGCCAGCACGGGGACCGGGGAGCTGTTTTTT,CASTGTGELFF
TRBJ2-7,12,TRBD1,TRBV19,NA,TGTGCCAGTAGCCGACAGGGGCACGAGCAGTACTTC,CASSRQGHEQYF
TRBJ2-3,16,NA,TRBV7-8,NA,TGTGCCAGCAGCATGAACTTTATCCCCCCCACAGATACGCAGTATTTT,CASSMNFIPPTDTQYF
TRBJ2-1,17,TRBD1,TRBV5-1,once,TGCGCCAGCAGCTTGGCCCGAGGACAGGGTTTGTACAATGAGCAGTTCTTC,CASSLARGQGLYNEQFF
TRBJ2-1,15,NA,TRBV9,NA,TGTGCCAGCAGCGTAGCGGGAAAGGATTACAATGAGCAGTTCTTC,CASSVAGKDYNEQFF
TRBJ2-1,14,NA,TRBV27,NA,TGTGCCAGCAGTTTATGGGGGACGTACAATGAGCAGTTCTTC,CASSLWGTYNEQFF
TRBJ1-3,15,NA,TRBV4-3,NA,TGCGCCAGCAGCCAGTCTGTCCACTCTGGAAACACCATATATTTT,CASSQSVHSGNTIYF
TRBJ1-4,13,NA,TRBV6-5,NA,TGTGCCAGCGGATACAGGGAGCGGACAAAACTGTTTTTT,CASGYRERTKLFF
TRBJ1-2,13,NA,TRBV6-5,NA,TGTGCCAGCAGCCCCGACAGTGGATTCGGCTACACCTTC,CASSPDSGFGYTF
TRBJ2-5,15,TRBD2,TRBV7-6,once,TGTGCCAGCAGCTTAACAGCGGGAGTGGTCGAGACCCAGTACTTC,CASSLTAGVVETQYF
TRBJ1-2,14,TRBD1,TRBV5-6,NA,TGTGCCAGCAGCTTCCGGACAGGGAACTATGGCTACACCTTC,CASSFRTGNYGYTF
TRBJ2-2,15,NA,TRBV27,NA,TGTGCCAGCAGTTCCAAGGGACCTCGCACCGGGGAGCTGTTTTTT,CASSSKGPRTGELFF
TRBJ2-5,13,NA,TRBV19,NA,TGTGCCAGTAGTATAAAGGGGTACGAGACCCAGTACTTC,CASSIKGYETQYF
TRBJ2-1,9,NA,TRBV21-1,once,TGTGCCACGACCCGGGTGTGGTTCTTC,CATTRVWFF
TRBJ2-2,14,NA,TRBV10-2,NA,TGCGCCAGCAGTGAGTCCGGCAACACCGGGGAGCTGTTTTTT,CASSESGNTGELFF
TRBJ2-7,17,TRBD2,TRBV4-3,NA,TGCGCCAGCAGCTCCACCCTCGTAGCGGGAGTCACCTACGAGCAGTACTTC,CASSSTLVAGVTYEQYF
TRBJ2-5,15,NA,TRBV5-1,NA,TGCGCCAGCAGCTTGGGGCAGGGGATCCAAGAGACCCAGTACTTC,CASSLGQGIQETQYF
TRBJ2-7,14,NA,TRBV5-1,NA,TGCGCCAGCAGCCCGACCCTAACGCACTACGAGCAGTACTTC,CASSPTLTHYEQYF
TRBJ2-6,18,NA,TRBV7-6,NA,TGTGCCAGCAGCTTACTACAGAAGCCGGTCTCTGGGGCCAACGTCCTGACTTTC,CASSLLQKPVSGANVLTF
TRBJ2-3,18,TRBD1,TRBV7-3,NA,TGTGCCAGCAGCTCCCACCCCAAACGGGACAGAAGCACAGATACGCAGTATTTT,CASSSHPKRDRSTDTQYF